Listed below are T cell receptor beta chains from one sample, sequenced in a study of blood T cell repertoires in COVID-19. TCRdb's copy holds only in-frame clones and misses some; the assay was immunoSEQ multiplex PCR. Counted here are approximately 210,000 clones, over 80% occurring once; the ten biggest clones make up roughly 5%. Sequenced material: peripheral blood. The receptors here all came from a human donor in a cohort sampled during active COVID-19. Each CDR3 is given with its conserved first and last residue. The D gene is left open where the match is weak. Clone size is stated in some rows and not others, as once, few, many or a class when expanded.

CDR3aa,CDR3nt,abundance,d_gene,v_gene,j_gene
CASSPGGHPLYYGYTF,TGTGCCAGCAGTCCGGGGGGACATCCACTCTACTATGGCTACACCTTC,medium-sized,.,TRBV27,TRBJ1-2
CASSPLGPRTTNTEAFF,TGTGCCAGTAGTCCTTTGGGGCCTCGGACAACGAACACTGAAGCTTTCTTT,.,.,TRBV19,TRBJ1-1
CASSFGPARGEQFF,TGTGCCAGCAGCTTCGGACCAGCGAGGGGGGAGCAGTTCTTC,.,.,TRBV7-2,TRBJ2-1
CASSIEGGRFFNEQFF,TGTGCCAGTAGTATAGAGGGGGGTCGGTTTTTCAATGAGCAGTTCTTC,.,.,TRBV19,TRBJ2-1
CASRRAGSYNEQFF,TGTGCCAGCAGACGAGCCGGCTCCTACAATGAGCAGTTCTTC,few,.,TRBV27,TRBJ2-1
CASSYSTGSNQPQHF,TGTGCCAGCAGTTACTCAACAGGGAGCAATCAGCCCCAGCATTTT,.,.,TRBV6-2/TRBV6-3,TRBJ1-5
CASSLGLYYNEQFF,TGTGCCAGCTCCTTAGGACTATACTACAATGAGCAGTTCTTC,few,.,TRBV27,TRBJ2-1
CASTQTESYEQYF,TGTGCCAGCACACAGACAGAATCCTACGAGCAGTACTTC,.,.,TRBV7-2,TRBJ2-7
CASSPIVTGDEKLFF,TGTGCCAGCTCACCAATCGTTACAGGGGATGAAAAACTGTTTTTT,.,TRBD1,TRBV18,TRBJ1-4
CASSYSLRGRSAEAFF,TGTGCCAGCAGTTACTCCCTCAGGGGGCGTTCGGCTGAAGCTTTCTTT,.,TRBD1,TRBV6-5,TRBJ1-1